The clone carrying this T cell receptor (beta chain) has at least ten counts. The record originates from a study of read filtering for tumor transcriptome and immune sequencing. Germline V CDR1 and CDR2: SGHVS, FQNEAQ. With 4 bases removed from V and 2 bases from J, the gap between germline ends came to 9 bases. This CDR3 contains 13 residues. Molecular barcoded adaptors covering alpha/delta and beta/gamma chains were used on 400 ng RNA. Each CDR3 protein gets one entry after TCRdb re-called the reads with MiXCR. The data hold some 41,000 distinct CDR3 sequences, with 12% observed a single time. The specimen sequenced was a population of CD138-negative cells sorted from bone marrow. The receptor comes from a donor aged 40 or older with multiple myeloma. The chain joins TRBV7-8 to TRBJ2-7; D assignment may be TRBD1 or TRBD2 (5 bases each). The CDR3 loop is CASSSGRTYEQYF. The DNA for the CDR3 is TGTGCCAGCAGCTCGGGACGTACCTACGAGCAGTACTTC.